This TCR beta chain was found in a study of Ad26.COV2.S vaccination and SARS-CoV-2 variants. Here immunoSEQ multiplex PCR was the method, and the copy in TCRdb shows in-frame clones only, minus some. Of roughly 390,000 clones in the sample, 88% were seen once. This CDR3 has 14 residues. V shed 0 bases and J shed 5 bases, with 9 bases lying between them. Germline V gene sequence: CDR1 SGHNT, CDR2 YYREEE (reference sequence). Sample treatment: some 19 received Ad26.COV2.S at low or high dose, single or two shots; about 5 received placebo; per-sample allocation not given. Sample collection was performed on day 63 after the first vaccine or placebo injection.

This receptor was identified in a person between 18 and 65 years old who received the Ad26.COV2.S COVID-19 vaccine or a placebo. This chain joins TRBV5-4 and TRBJ2-1; D is unclear. Sequenced material: peripheral blood, taken in a trial of Ad26.COV2.S vaccine versus placebo. The CDR3 DNA sequence: TGTGCCAGCAGCTTGGTTACCAACGACAATGAGCAGTTCTTC. It translates to CASSLVTNDNEQFF.